This T cell receptor beta chain was captured by sequencing in a study of STAT5B mutations in CD4+ large granular lymphocyte leukemia. Germline CDR1 reads LNHDA; CDR2 reads SQIVND (reference sequence). The CDR3 is 15 amino acids. V gave up 3 bases and J gave up 2 bases; unmatched junction bases: 4. The method was immunoSEQ multiplex PCR; TCRdb's version includes in-frame clones alone and lacks a portion of them. This table has roughly 29,000 clones, 65% to 75% appearing once. The receptor was isolated from a human donor in good health. Sequencing input: CD4+ T cells from blood buffy coats. This rearrangement joins TRBV19 to TRBJ2-3; the match to TRBD1 covers 8 bases. The CDR3 loop reads CASSMGDRITDTQYF. In nucleotides, the CDR3 is TGTGCCAGTAGTATGGGGGACAGGATCACAGATACGCAGTATTTT.